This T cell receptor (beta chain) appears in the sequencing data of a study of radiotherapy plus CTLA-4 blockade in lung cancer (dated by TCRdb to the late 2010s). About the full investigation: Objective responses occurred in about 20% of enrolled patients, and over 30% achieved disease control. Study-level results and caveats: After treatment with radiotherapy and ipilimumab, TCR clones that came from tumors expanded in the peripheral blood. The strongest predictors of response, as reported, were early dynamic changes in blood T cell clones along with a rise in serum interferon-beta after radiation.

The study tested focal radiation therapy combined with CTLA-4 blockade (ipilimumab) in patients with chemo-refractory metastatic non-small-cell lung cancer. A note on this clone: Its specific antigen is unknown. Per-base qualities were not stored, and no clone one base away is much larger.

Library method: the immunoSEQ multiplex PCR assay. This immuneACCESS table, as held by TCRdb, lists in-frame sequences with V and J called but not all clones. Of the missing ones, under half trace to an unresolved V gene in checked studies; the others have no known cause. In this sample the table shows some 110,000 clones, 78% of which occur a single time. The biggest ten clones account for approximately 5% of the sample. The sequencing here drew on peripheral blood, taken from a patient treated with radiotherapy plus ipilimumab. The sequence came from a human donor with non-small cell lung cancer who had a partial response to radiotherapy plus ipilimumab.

The DNA sequence is as follows: TGTGCCAGTAGTGGGGACAGAATCACCATGAACACTGAAGCTTTCTTT. This translates into CASSGDRITMNTEAFF. This chain joins TRBV19 to TRBJ1-1; 7 bases in the middle match TRBD1. V is cut back by 5 bases and J by 0 bases, with 9 bases in the junction unmatched. CDR3 length: 16 amino acids, cysteine to phenylalanine. The read is trimmed to its CDR3 DNA, 48 bases read in frame from base 1. From the germline V gene (reference sequence), CDR1 is LNHDA and CDR2 is SQIVND.